These 19 T cell receptor beta chains came from one sample sequenced in a study of T cell repertoires in cytomegalovirus infection. The antigens for these receptors are not known. TCRdb ran MiXCR on the reads and lists one entry per CDR3 protein. Seen here are about 310,000 distinct CDR3 sequences, approximately 25% observed once, and the top ten hold 13%. The sample in question was cultured PBMCs, obtained from culture after CMV antigen stimulation. These receptors originate from a human donor in good health (CMV status not recorded). Some clones in this sample may be carry-over from other donors' samples.

This clonotype turned up a few times. V and J are TRBV19 and TRBJ2-7; either TRBD1 or TRBD2 may supply D (5 bases each). Trimming removed 5 bases at V and 2 bases at J, with 16 bases between. CDR3 length equals 15 residues. Germline CDR1 LNHDA, CDR2 SQIVND (reference sequence). DNA for the CDR3: TGTGCCAGTAGTCCCCAAGGGGTGGGGGCCTACGAGCAGTACTTC. Protein sequence: CASSPQGVGAYEQYF.

This clonotype was found a few times. This rearrangement joins TRBV11-2 to TRBJ2-1; no clear D gene. The CDR3 consists of 16 residues. From germline, CDR1 is SGHAT and CDR2 FQNNGV. Trimming shortened V by 4 bases and J by 8 bases, and 21 bases separated the two germline ends. CDR3 bases: TGTGCCAGCAGCTCCCCCTCTGGTGTATCTTCCCATGAGCAGTTCTTC. This gives the protein CASSSPSGVSSHEQFF.

This clonotype has only a few counts. This sequence joins TRBV11-3 and TRBJ1-1; D is undetermined. Per the germline V gene, CDR1 is SGHNT and CDR2 is YENEEA. The CDR3 consists of 14 residues. Trimming cost V 3 bases and J 7 bases, with 15 bases left between them. Here the CDR3 DNA reads TGTGCCAGCAGCTTGAGCGCGACGGGAGGTGAAGCTTTCTTT. Protein sequence: CASSLSATGGEAFF. The full variable domain, rest sourced from reference TRBV11-3 and TRBJ1-1, is EAGVVQSPRYKIIEKKQPVAFWCNPISGHNTLYWYLQNLGQGPELLIRYENEEAVDDSQLPKDRFSAERLKGVDSTLKIQPAELGDSAVYLCASSLSATGGEAFFGQGTRLTVV.

The V and J genes are TRBV6-8 and TRBJ1-5; D is possibly TRBD1 (5 bases). Germline CDR1 MNHGY, CDR2 SAAAGT. There are 13 residues in the CDR3. V gave up 6 bases and J gave up 4 bases, with 10 bases separating them. The CDR3 bases are TGTGCCAGCAGCGCCAGGGTGAATCAGCCCCAGCATTTT. Translation gives CASSARVNQPQHF.

The chain couples TRBV6-4 to TRBJ2-6; 8 nucleotides line up with TRBD1. CDR1 and CDR2 from the germline V gene are MRHNA and SNTAGT. The CDR3 length is 16 residues. Trimming at V came to 2 bases and at J to 0 bases, leaving 0 bases not matched to a gene. CDR3 sequence reads: CASSDDRGSGANVLTF. Here the CDR3 DNA reads TGTGCCAGCAGTGACGACAGGGGCTCTGGGGCCAACGTCCTGACTTTC.

In this sample, this clonotype turned up a few times. J is TRBJ2-1 and V is TRBV7-3; D perhaps matches TRBD1 (5 bases). Per the germline V gene, CDR1 is SGHTA and CDR2 is FQGTGA. CDR3 length equals 14 residues. The V end lost 2 bases, the J end lost 6 bases, and 11 bases lay between the germline ends. The CDR3 loop is CASSLQGWGNEQFF. In DNA, the CDR3 is TGTGCCAGCAGCTTACAGGGTTGGGGCAATGAGCAGTTCTTC.

Only one count was recorded for this clonotype. The CDR3 spells CASSSISSSYNEQFF. CDR3 in DNA: TGTGCCAGTAGCTCGATCTCGAGCTCCTACAATGAGCAGTTCTTC. V is TRBV19 and J is TRBJ2-1; D is unclear. The CDR3 spans 15 residues. Germline-derived CDR1 and CDR2 are LNHDA and SQIVND (reference sequence). Trimming took off 6 bases at V and 0 bases at J, with 12 bases between the two ends.

This clonotype was counted between two and nine times. The rearrangement links TRBV7-2 to TRBJ2-4, with D maybe TRBD1 (6 bases). Germline V CDR1 and CDR2: SGHTA, FQGNSA. Trimming removed 5 bases from V and 0 bases from J, with 11 bases in between. There are 15 residues in the CDR3. DNA of the CDR3: TGTGCCAGCAGCCTTGACAGGCTAGCCAAAAACATTCAGTACTTC. Its protein is CASSLDRLAKNIQYF.

This chain joins TRBV30 and TRBJ1-1; D might be TRBD1 (6 bases). V was cut by 1 base and J by 5 bases, with 14 bases left in between. Germline values: CDR1 GTSNPN, CDR2 SVGIG (reference sequence). The CDR3 is 14 residues long. CDR3 sequence reads: CAWSGRTVRTEAFF. The CDR3 DNA sequence: TGTGCCTGGAGTGGACGGACAGTTAGGACTGAAGCTTTCTTT.

This clonotype has a handful of counts. The chain recombines TRBV7-2 with TRBJ1-4; TRBD1 is a possible D gene (5 bases). V was trimmed by 1 base and J by 3 bases, leaving 15 bases between them. This CDR3 has 17 residues. Looked up from germline, CDR1 is SGHTA and CDR2 is FQGNSA. DNA for the CDR3: TGTGCCAGCAGCTTAGTCCCCCCGGGACCGTCTAATGAAAAACTGTTTTTT. Translated, it gives CASSLVPPGPSNEKLFF.

The chain links TRBV28 to TRBJ2-1, with 16 bases lining up with TRBD2. The length of the CDR3 is 20 residues. Trimming took 9 bases from V and 0 from J; bases not matched to a gene: 14. CDR1 MDHEN and CDR2 SYDVKM come from the germline V gene. This CDR3 is CASRGLGTSGRAISYNEQFF. The CDR3 region has the DNA TGTGCCAGTAGAGGATTAGGGACTAGCGGGAGGGCCATCTCCTACAATGAGCAGTTCTTC.

This clonotype came up many times. The rearrangement joins TRBV7-2 to TRBJ1-1; D gene unclear. Trimming removed 1 base from V and 0 bases from J, with 9 bases in between. The CDR3 has 15 residues. From germline, CDR1 is SGHTA and CDR2 FQGNSA. CDR3 loop: CASSLVPLMNTEAFF. The CDR3 DNA is TGTGCCAGCAGCTTAGTTCCCCTGATGAACACTGAAGCTTTCTTT.

This clonotype was recorded once. This may be a read error, as it is one base from a much larger clone. J is TRBJ1-3 and V is TRBV2; possible D gene TRBD1, 5 bases. The CDR3 extends over 13 amino acids. The V end was cut by 8 bases, the J end by 3 bases, with 11 bases between. Germline V gene sequence: CDR1 SNHLY, CDR2 FYNNEI. The CDR3 protein is CASCGQLGNTIYF. The CDR3 bases are TGTGCCAGCTGTGGACAACTTGGAAACACCATATATTTT.

This clonotype was observed at least ten times. The chain carries TRBV7-2 and TRBJ1-1; D remains unclear. V was pared by 5 bases and J by 11 bases, with 24 bases between. Germline CDR1 and CDR2: SGHTA and FQGNSA. CDR3 size: 15 residues. CDR3 sequence reads: CASSLERLISGRAFF. The CDR3 region has the DNA TGTGCCAGCAGCCTAGAGCGACTCATTAGCGGTAGGGCTTTCTTT.

J is TRBJ1-6 and V is TRBV28; the D gene is possibly TRBD1 (6 bases). V lost 4 bases and J lost 3, with 13 bases in between. The CDR3 runs to 16 residues. Germline V gene lookup returns CDR1 MDHEN and CDR2 SYDVKM. Written as DNA, the CDR3 is TGTGCCAGCAGTTCGATGGACAGCTTCTATAATTCACCCCTCCACTTT. Encoded protein: CASSSMDSFYNSPLHF.

The chain carries TRBV7-9 and TRBJ2-1, with 12 bases matching TRBD2. The germline V gene encodes CDR1 SEHNR and CDR2 FQNEAQ (reference sequence). This CDR3 comprises 20 residues. V lost 5 bases, J lost 3 bases, and 17 bases stayed unmatched. The CDR3 loop reads CASSTRLAGDLRGLYNEQFF. The DNA for the CDR3 is TGTGCCAGCAGCACAAGACTAGCGGGAGATTTGAGGGGCCTCTACAATGAGCAGTTCTTC.

This clonotype was detected many times. The chain uses TRBV11-2 and TRBJ2-5; 10 nucleotides match TRBD2. Losses at the gene ends were 5 bases for V and 5 bases for J; bases not matched to a gene: 17. In germline, CDR1 is SGHAT, CDR2 FQNNGV. The CDR3 length is 18 residues. CDR3 nucleotide sequence: TGTGCCAGCAGCCTCCCCGCGGGACTAGCGCCGCCCGGGGAGACCCAGTACTTC. Amino acids: CASSLPAGLAPPGETQYF.

The chain joins TRBV4-1 to TRBJ2-5; the D gene is possibly TRBD2 (5 bases). Looked up from germline, CDR1 is MGHRA and CDR2 is YSYEKL. The V end was cut by 1 base, the J end by 5 bases, with 14 bases between. The CDR3 consists of 15 residues. The CDR3 region is CASSQVFVWEETQYF. The CDR3 region has the DNA TGCGCCAGCAGCCAAGTCTTCGTCTGGGAGGAGACCCAGTACTTC.

This clonotype was seen a few times. V gene TRBV4-3 combines with J gene TRBJ2-1; 10 positions agree with TRBD2. Germline V CDR1 and CDR2: LGHNA, YSLEER. The CDR3 covers 16 residues. J was trimmed by 2 bases and V by 1 base; bases with no gene match: 2. This CDR3 reads CASSQAGTSAYNEQFF. Here the CDR3 DNA reads TGCGCCAGCAGCCAAGCCGGGACTAGCGCCTACAATGAGCAGTTCTTC.